The clone carrying this T cell receptor beta chain appeared once. The assay was immunoSEQ multiplex PCR, and TCRdb's table has in-frame clones only and misses some. The table records approximately 40,000 clones, 80% to 95% of them present only once. This specimen belongs to a study of T cell changes during pregnancy in multiple sclerosis. V was cut by 10 bases and J by 4 bases, with 10 bases left in between. CDR3 length: 12 amino acids. CDR1 and CDR2 from the germline V gene are MNHEY and SVGAGI. The J gene is TRBJ2-2, the V gene TRBV6-5; D possibly corresponds to TRBD2 (5 bases). The clonotype was recovered from a female donor with multiple sclerosis, enrolled in a pregnancy study. Sample: peripheral blood. The CDR3 loop is CATGLSTGELFF. The CDR3 nucleotides are TGTGCCACAGGACTGTCCACCGGGGAGCTGTTTTTT.